One and the same sample provided the 3 T cell receptor beta chains below, sequenced in a study of blood T cell repertoires in COVID-19. Measured with immunoSEQ multiplex PCR; TCRdb has only the in-frame clones, and not every one. The table includes some 250,000 clones, 80% to 90% detected once. Sequenced sample: peripheral blood. These receptors were taken from a man aged 60 to 75 with acute or convalescent COVID-19.

This rearrangement joins TRBV5-1 to TRBJ2-6; the D gene is possibly TRBD1 (5 bases). CDR1 and CDR2 from the germline V gene are SGHRS and YFSETQ. Deletions cut 0 bases from V and 0 bases from J, with 7 bases between. The CDR3 is made up of 16 amino acids. As DNA, the CDR3 is TGCGCCAGCAGCTTGGGACAGAGCTCTGGGGCCAACGTCCTGACTTTC. As protein: CASSLGQSSGANVLTF.

CDR3 loop: CAWSVLQGGEKLFF. The CDR3 DNA is TGTGCCTGGAGTGTGTTACAGGGGGGAGAAAAACTGTTTTTT. V and J are TRBV30 and TRBJ1-4; 8 nucleotides line up with TRBD1. CDR3 length: 14 amino acids. Per the germline V gene, CDR1 is GTSNPN and CDR2 is SVGIG (reference sequence). V gave up 0 bases and J gave up 8 bases; unmatched junction bases: 5.

This chain links TRBV29-1 with TRBJ1-1; no clear D. This CDR3 region has 10 residues. V lost 6 bases to trimming and J lost 12 bases, with 14 bases between them. Per germline, CDR1 SQVTM and CDR2 ANQGSEA. The CDR3 DNA reads as TGCAGCGTAGCCGGGTCACAAACTTTCTTT. Translating it yields CSVAGSQTFF.